This paragraph reports one T cell receptor (beta chain). Its target is not known. The data were obtained in a study of T cells in Graves' hyperthyroidism and ophthalmopathy. V dropped 5 bases and J dropped 5 bases, with 16 bases sitting between them. This CDR3 has 15 residues. CDR1 and CDR2 from the germline V gene are SGHRS and YFSETQ. Whole-study results and caveats: Most thyroid clonotypes that were expanded above 0.001 also turned up in blood. Model predictions of ophthalmopathy came a median about six months before onset.

Thyroid ultrasound, orbital computed tomography, clinical symptoms, and serum thyroxine and TRAb underpinned diagnoses. The investigators amplified TCR beta CDR3 regions from RNA transcripts. TCR CDR3 regions were first amplified by RT-PCR with HTBI primers. Via MiXCR, TCRdb re-called the multiplex PCR reads, giving one row per CDR3 protein. The repertoire holds some 350,000 distinct CDR3 sequences, with about an eighth as singletons. The material sequenced was blood. This receptor was taken from a woman aged 40 to 50 with Graves' ophthalmopathy. The chain employs TRBV5-1 and TRBJ1-4; a weak D match, TRBD1 (5 bases). This CDR3 is CASRGVGAGNEKLFF. DNA for the CDR3: TGCGCCAGCAGAGGTGTAGGGGCTGGAAATGAAAAACTGTTTTTT.